This is a list of T cell receptor beta chains from one sample in a study of cytotoxic CD8 clonotypes in ibrutinib-treated CLL. Repertoires were generated with immunoSEQ multiplex PCR, while TCRdb's copy carries only in-frame clones and drops some. The profile covers roughly 130,000 clones, with 75% to 95% appearing a single time and 10% to 11% taken by the ten largest. This specimen was PBMCs, taken after 12 months of ibrutinib treatment. The receptors derive from a human donor with chronic lymphocytic leukemia. Each CDR3 is given with its conserved first and last residue. The D gene is left open where the match is weak. Size is omitted from some rows. Given values are once, few, many or a class for expanded clones.

D gene	clone size	V gene	J gene	CDR3 DNA	CDR3 protein
TRBD1	.	TRBV27	TRBJ1-4	TGTGCCAGCAGAAGGACAGGATTGTTTGAAAAACTGTTTTTT	CASRRTGLFEKLFF
TRBD2	.	TRBV7-9	TRBJ2-7	TGTGCCAGCAGCTTAGTCGGGGCCGGGGGGACGCAGTACTTC	CASSLVGAGGTQYF
.	.	TRBV7-2	TRBJ2-7	TGTGCCAGCAGCTTAGCGGGGGGGCCAGAGCAGTACTTC	CASSLAGGPEQYF
TRBD1	.	TRBV23-1	TRBJ1-2	TGCGCCGGCCGACAGGGGAACTATGGCTACACCTTC	CAGRQGNYGYTF
.	.	TRBV6-5	TRBJ1-5	TGTGCCAGCAGTTTTCGGAGCAATCAGCCCCAGCATTTT	CASSFRSNQPQHF
.	.	TRBV6-5	TRBJ1-2	TGTGCCAGCAGTCCTCTCTACGGGGCCGCGGGGGGCTACACCTTC	CASSPLYGAAGGYTF
.	.	TRBV2	TRBJ2-1	TGTGCCAGCACCAGTTGGGGCAATGAGCAGTTCTTC	CASTSWGNEQFF
.	.	TRBV5-4	TRBJ1-2	TGTGCCAGCAGCTTGGAAAGGAGAGGCTACACCTTC	CASSLERRGYTF
.	.	TRBV6-5	TRBJ2-5	TGTGCCAGCAGTTCAGCGGAGGGCTTACAAGAGACCCAGTACTTC	CASSSAEGLQETQYF
.	few	TRBV6-1	TRBJ1-1	TGTGCCAGCTCCTCAATCTCGATGAACACTGAAGCTTTCTTT	CASSSISMNTEAFF
.	.	TRBV7-3	TRBJ2-7	TGTGCCAGCAGCTTACGGTTCGGCGAGCAGTACTTC	CASSLRFGEQYF
TRBD2	.	TRBV7-3	TRBJ2-7	TGTGCCAGCAGCTTAAGGGGCGGGAGGTCCTACGAGCAGTACTTC	CASSLRGGRSYEQYF
TRBD2	.	TRBV5-1	TRBJ2-7	TGCGCCAGCAGCGACAACCAGGGCCGGGGGGCCTACGAGCAGTACTTC	CASSDNQGRGAYEQYF
.	.	TRBV9	TRBJ2-7	TGTGCCAGCAGCGTAGGAGGGGGAACCTACGAGCAGTACTTC	CASSVGGGTYEQYF
.	.	TRBV19	TRBJ1-5	TGTGCCAGTAGTATAGCAAAGGAAAATCAGCCCCAGCATTTT	CASSIAKENQPQHF
.	.	TRBV19	TRBJ2-7	TGTGCCAGTAAAGGAGGGGAAGAGCCAGGCTACGAGCAGTACTTC	CASKGGEEPGYEQYF
.	.	TRBV15	TRBJ2-2	TGTGCCACCAGCAGAGACAGGGGTACCGGGGAGCTGTTTTTT	CATSRDRGTGELFF
.	.	TRBV4-2	TRBJ2-1	TGTGCCAGCAGCCCCCAATTAGCTCAGGGGCTCAATGAGCAGTTCTTC	CASSPQLAQGLNEQFF
TRBD1	.	TRBV28	TRBJ1-4	TGTGCCAGCAGTTCCGTGGACAGGGCTAATGAAAAACTGTTTTTT	CASSSVDRANEKLFF
.	few	TRBV27	TRBJ1-1	TGTGCCCGAAGAGGGAGGGAGGACACTGAAGCTTTCTTT	CARRGREDTEAFF